The 3 T cell receptor beta chains in this list originate from one sample, sequenced in a study of cytomegalovirus exposure and HLA in healthy donors. PCR involved 60 Vbeta and 13 Jbeta primers. The data were produced by immunoSEQ multiplex PCR, yet TCRdb's version contains in-frame clones alone and is incomplete. Here the sample spans 130,000 to 150,000 clones, 65% to 85% being singletons. Sequenced input: PBMCs. The receptors stem from a woman aged 40 to 50 in good health and CMV-seropositive.

This rearrangement joins TRBV28 to TRBJ2-7, with a possible D match to TRBD1 (6 bases). The CDR3 is 14 amino acids. Germline values: CDR1 MDHEN, CDR2 SYDVKM. V gave up 7 bases and J gave up 2 bases, with 15 bases separating them. The CDR3 bases are TGTGCCAGCAACGGACAGACTGCTACCTACGAGCAGTACTTC. This codes for CASNGQTATYEQYF.

The chain joins TRBV27 to TRBJ2-7; possible D gene TRBD1, 6 bases. The CDR3 is 15 amino acids. CDR1 is MNHEY and CDR2 is SMNVEV in the germline V gene (reference sequence). V shed 2 bases and J shed 2 bases, with 13 bases lying between them. CDR3: CASSLLGAQTYEQYF. The CDR3 DNA sequence: TGTGCCAGCAGTTTACTGGGGGCCCAGACCTACGAGCAGTACTTC.

The gene calls are TRBV14 and TRBJ1-1, with 11 bases matching TRBD1. This CDR3 contains 21 residues. V lost 1 base, J lost 8 bases, and 24 bases stayed unmatched. The germline V gene has CDR1 SGHDN and CDR2 FVKESK. CDR3 in DNA: TGTGCCAGCAGCCAAGGAGTTGGGCCACTCCGGGACAGGGGGAGGGCGGAAGAAGCTTTCTTT. This translates into CASSQGVGPLRDRGRAEEAFF.